Listed below are T cell receptor beta chains from one sample, sequenced in a study of T cell responses to AZD1222 COVID-19 vaccine. TCRdb's copy holds only in-frame clones and misses some; the assay was immunoSEQ multiplex PCR. The sample carries 80,000 or so clones, about 92% recorded once. This specimen consisted of peripheral blood, obtained 28 days after the second AZD1222 dose. These receptors were collected from an adult who received the AZD1222 COVID-19 vaccine. Each CDR3 is given with its conserved first and last residue. The order of the fields is CDR3 protein, CDR3 DNA, D gene, clone size, J gene, V gene. D genes are given only for firm matches. Rows may omit the clone size; those that give it use once, few, many or a size class.

CDR3aa: CASSEVAASSPGNEQYF; CDR3nt: TGTGCCAGCAGTGAGGTGGCAGCTAGTAGCCCCGGGAACGAGCAGTACTTC; d_gene: NA; abundance: NA; j_gene: TRBJ2-7; v_gene: TRBV2
CDR3aa: CAWSAFRVGVVTGELFF; CDR3nt: TGTGCCTGGAGTGCCTTCCGAGTGGGAGTGGTGACCGGGGAGCTGTTTTTT; d_gene: NA; abundance: once; j_gene: TRBJ2-2; v_gene: TRBV30
CDR3aa: CSVELWPGGGGYTF; CDR3nt: TGCAGCGTTGAACTCTGGCCAGGGGGCGGTGGCTACACCTTC; d_gene: TRBD1; abundance: medium-sized; j_gene: TRBJ1-2; v_gene: TRBV29-1
CDR3aa: CASSSLGRPGNEQFF; CDR3nt: TGTGCCAGCAGCTCGTTAGGGAGGCCGGGCAATGAGCAGTTCTTC; d_gene: NA; abundance: NA; j_gene: TRBJ2-1; v_gene: TRBV7-9
CDR3aa: CASSPLADRETQYF; CDR3nt: TGTGCCAGCTCACCACTCGCGGACAGGGAGACCCAGTACTTC; d_gene: TRBD1; abundance: NA; j_gene: TRBJ2-5; v_gene: TRBV18
CDR3aa: CASEFSRGGFNEQFF; CDR3nt: TGTGCCAGCGAGTTCTCCAGGGGAGGCTTCAATGAGCAGTTCTTC; d_gene: NA; abundance: few; j_gene: TRBJ2-1; v_gene: TRBV28
CDR3aa: CASSQDFDRGRRMNTEAFF; CDR3nt: TGCGCCAGCAGCCAAGATTTCGACAGGGGGCGCCGAATGAACACTGAAGCTTTCTTT; d_gene: TRBD1; abundance: once; j_gene: TRBJ1-1; v_gene: TRBV4-1
CDR3aa: CASSRQGSYNSPLHF; CDR3nt: TGCGCCAGCAGCAGACAGGGGTCCTATAATTCACCCCTCCACTTT; d_gene: TRBD1; abundance: NA; j_gene: TRBJ1-6; v_gene: TRBV5-1
CDR3aa: CASSLAMGRTNSPLHF; CDR3nt: TGTGCCAGCAGCTTAGCCATGGGACGGACTAATTCACCCCTCCACTTT; d_gene: NA; abundance: once; j_gene: TRBJ1-6; v_gene: TRBV7-2
CDR3aa: CSARVSRRYTF; CDR3nt: TGCAGTGCTAGAGTGTCCAGAAGGTACACCTTC; d_gene: NA; abundance: NA; j_gene: TRBJ1-2; v_gene: TRBV20-1
CDR3aa: CASSPGREPYEQYF; CDR3nt: TGTGCCAGCAGCCCGGGCAGGGAGCCCTACGAGCAGTACTTC; d_gene: NA; abundance: NA; j_gene: TRBJ2-7; v_gene: TRBV28
CDR3aa: CATSRDGFGNNEQFF; CDR3nt: TGTGCCACCAGCAGAGATGGCTTCGGAAACAATGAGCAGTTCTTC; d_gene: NA; abundance: NA; j_gene: TRBJ2-1; v_gene: TRBV15
CDR3aa: CASSLPGVEAFF; CDR3nt: TGCGCCAGCAGCTTGCCGGGGGTTGAAGCTTTCTTT; d_gene: NA; abundance: NA; j_gene: TRBJ1-1; v_gene: TRBV5-1
CDR3aa: CASSMSTRAQPQHF; CDR3nt: TGTGCCAGTAGTATGTCGACCCGGGCGCAGCCCCAGCATTTT; d_gene: NA; abundance: NA; j_gene: TRBJ1-5; v_gene: TRBV19
CDR3aa: CSARGPPEAFF; CDR3nt: TGCAGTGCTAGAGGACCCCCTGAAGCTTTCTTT; d_gene: NA; abundance: NA; j_gene: TRBJ1-1; v_gene: TRBV20-1
CDR3aa: CASSLNRNYGYTF; CDR3nt: TGTGCCAGCAGTTTAAACAGAAACTATGGCTACACCTTC; d_gene: NA; abundance: NA; j_gene: TRBJ1-2; v_gene: TRBV12-3/TRBV12-4
CDR3aa: CASSPRGLAGGVNTEAFF; CDR3nt: TGTGCCAGCTCACCACGAGGATTGGCAGGGGGCGTGAACACTGAAGCTTTCTTT; d_gene: TRBD1; abundance: NA; j_gene: TRBJ1-1; v_gene: TRBV18
CDR3aa: CASSLTTAGNTIYF; CDR3nt: TGTGCCAGCAGCTTAACCACAGCTGGAAACACCATATATTTT; d_gene: NA; abundance: NA; j_gene: TRBJ1-3; v_gene: TRBV7-9
CDR3aa: CASTLGARGYGYTF; CDR3nt: TGTGCCAGTACTCTGGGGGCGCGTGGCTATGGCTACACCTTC; d_gene: NA; abundance: NA; j_gene: TRBJ1-2; v_gene: TRBV19
CDR3aa: CAGGLGLAGVNEQFF; CDR3nt: TGTGCCGGAGGGCTAGGACTAGCGGGAGTGAATGAGCAGTTCTTC; d_gene: TRBD2; abundance: NA; j_gene: TRBJ2-1; v_gene: TRBV2
CDR3aa: CASTENEQFF; CDR3nt: TGTGCCAGCACGGAGAATGAGCAGTTCTTC; d_gene: NA; abundance: NA; j_gene: TRBJ2-1; v_gene: TRBV2
CDR3aa: CASSEIPSGRAKNEQFF; CDR3nt: TGTGCCAGCAGTGAAATACCTAGCGGGAGGGCCAAGAATGAGCAGTTCTTC; d_gene: TRBD2; abundance: NA; j_gene: TRBJ2-1; v_gene: TRBV6-1
CDR3aa: CASTSSSTEAFF; CDR3nt: TGTGCCAGCACCTCTTCAAGCACTGAAGCTTTCTTT; d_gene: NA; abundance: NA; j_gene: TRBJ1-1; v_gene: TRBV28
CDR3aa: CASGPRAGNGYTF; CDR3nt: TGTGCCAGCGGACCCAGGGCAGGGAACGGCTACACCTTC; d_gene: NA; abundance: NA; j_gene: TRBJ1-2; v_gene: TRBV6-5
CDR3aa: CASSSLAGASYEQYF; CDR3nt: TGTGCCAGTAGTTCCTTGGCGGGAGCGAGTTACGAGCAGTACTTC; d_gene: TRBD2; abundance: NA; j_gene: TRBJ2-7; v_gene: TRBV19
CDR3aa: CASSQRRGEAFF; CDR3nt: TGCGCCAGCAGCCAGCGGAGGGGTGAAGCTTTCTTT; d_gene: NA; abundance: NA; j_gene: TRBJ1-1; v_gene: TRBV4-3
CDR3aa: CASSVGAGEQYF; CDR3nt: TGTGCCAGCAGCGTGGGGGCTGGCGAGCAGTACTTC; d_gene: NA; abundance: NA; j_gene: TRBJ2-7; v_gene: TRBV9
CDR3aa: CASRTSGSHEQFF; CDR3nt: TGTGCCAGCAGGACTAGCGGGAGTCATGAGCAGTTCTTC; d_gene: TRBD2; abundance: NA; j_gene: TRBJ2-1; v_gene: TRBV6-5
CDR3aa: CASSETGGLYEQYF; CDR3nt: TGTGCCAGCAGCGAGACAGGGGGCTTATACGAGCAGTACTTC; d_gene: TRBD1; abundance: NA; j_gene: TRBJ2-7; v_gene: TRBV7-9
CDR3aa: CASSLRWPATNEKLFF; CDR3nt: TGTGCCAGCAGCTTAAGGTGGCCTGCAACTAATGAAAAACTGTTTTTT; d_gene: NA; abundance: NA; j_gene: TRBJ1-4; v_gene: TRBV5-5
CDR3aa: CASSERGGGIHRDTQYF; CDR3nt: TGTGCCAGCAGTGAACGTGGGGGGGGGATACACAGAGATACGCAGTATTTT; d_gene: TRBD2; abundance: NA; j_gene: TRBJ2-3; v_gene: TRBV2
CDR3aa: CASSPRDRGFYEQYF; CDR3nt: TGTGCCAGCAGCCCACGGGACAGGGGGTTCTACGAGCAGTACTTC; d_gene: TRBD1; abundance: NA; j_gene: TRBJ2-7; v_gene: TRBV4-2
CDR3aa: CAWSRARRNMNTEAFF; CDR3nt: TGTGCCTGGAGTAGGGCGAGAAGGAACATGAACACTGAAGCTTTCTTT; d_gene: NA; abundance: once; j_gene: TRBJ1-1; v_gene: TRBV30
CDR3aa: CASSTQGRENTGELFF; CDR3nt: TGTGCCAGCAGCACCCAGGGACGAGAGAACACCGGGGAGCTGTTTTTT; d_gene: NA; abundance: NA; j_gene: TRBJ2-2; v_gene: TRBV7-2
CDR3aa: CASSQRGLAARTNTGELFF; CDR3nt: TGTGCCAGCAGCCAGAGGGGACTAGCGGCTCGAACGAACACCGGGGAGCTGTTTTTT; d_gene: TRBD2; abundance: NA; j_gene: TRBJ2-2; v_gene: TRBV7-9
CDR3aa: CASSGTGTLPYEQYF; CDR3nt: TGCGCCAGCAGCGGGACCGGGACACTCCCCTACGAGCAGTACTTC; d_gene: NA; abundance: NA; j_gene: TRBJ2-7; v_gene: TRBV5-1
CDR3aa: CASSLTGGASEAFF; CDR3nt: TGTGCCAGCAGTTTAACAGGGGGCGCGTCTGAAGCTTTCTTT; d_gene: TRBD1; abundance: NA; j_gene: TRBJ1-1; v_gene: TRBV28
CDR3aa: CASSLSPAGELFF; CDR3nt: TGTGCCAGCAGTTTATCCCCGGCCGGGGAGCTGTTTTTT; d_gene: NA; abundance: NA; j_gene: TRBJ2-2; v_gene: TRBV27
CDR3aa: CASSESLPQTYNEQFF; CDR3nt: TGTGCCAGCAGTGAATCTCTCCCACAGACTTACAATGAGCAGTTCTTC; d_gene: NA; abundance: NA; j_gene: TRBJ2-1; v_gene: TRBV25-1
CDR3aa: CASSLRPGAGGITRGYTF; CDR3nt: TGTGCCAGTAGTCTACGCCCAGGGGCAGGGGGCATAACTAGGGGCTACACCTTC; d_gene: TRBD1; abundance: once; j_gene: TRBJ1-2; v_gene: TRBV19
CDR3aa: CASSSVDRVDQPQHF; CDR3nt: TGTGCCAGCAGTTCCGTTGACAGGGTTGATCAGCCCCAGCATTTT; d_gene: TRBD1; abundance: NA; j_gene: TRBJ1-5; v_gene: TRBV28
CDR3aa: CASSSRTDYTF; CDR3nt: TGTGCCAGCAGTTCCCGGACAGACTACACCTTC; d_gene: NA; abundance: once; j_gene: TRBJ1-2; v_gene: TRBV28
CDR3aa: CASSLASGTGGPGNTIYF; CDR3nt: TGTGCCAGCAGCTTAGCGTCCGGGACAGGGGGCCCTGGAAACACCATATATTTT; d_gene: TRBD1; abundance: NA; j_gene: TRBJ1-3; v_gene: TRBV7-2
CDR3aa: CASSLLQGYGETQYF; CDR3nt: TGTGCCAGCTCACTCTTACAGGGATACGGAGAGACCCAGTACTTC; d_gene: NA; abundance: NA; j_gene: TRBJ2-5; v_gene: TRBV18
CDR3aa: CASSEPGLNTEAFF; CDR3nt: TGTGCCAGCAGTGAACCGGGGTTGAACACTGAAGCTTTCTTT; d_gene: NA; abundance: NA; j_gene: TRBJ1-1; v_gene: TRBV2
CDR3aa: CASSLTSSLEDVF; CDR3nt: TGTGCCAGCAGCTTAACAAGTTCCCTAGAGGATGTCTTT; d_gene: NA; abundance: once; j_gene: TRBJ1-1; v_gene: TRBV7-9
CDR3aa: CASRKGLAGNSYNEQFF; CDR3nt: TGTGCCAGTAGGAAGGGGCTAGCGGGGAACTCCTACAATGAGCAGTTCTTC; d_gene: TRBD2; abundance: NA; j_gene: TRBJ2-1; v_gene: TRBV19
CDR3aa: CSASWVRVNTEAFF; CDR3nt: TGCAGTGCTAGTTGGGTCAGGGTGAACACTGAAGCTTTCTTT; d_gene: NA; abundance: once; j_gene: TRBJ1-1; v_gene: TRBV20-1
CDR3aa: CASSTNQPQHF; CDR3nt: TGTGCCAGCAGTACAAATCAGCCCCAGCATTTT; d_gene: NA; abundance: once; j_gene: TRBJ1-5; v_gene: TRBV28
CDR3aa: CASSALAGGLVNEQFF; CDR3nt: TGCGCCAGCAGTGCACTAGCGGGAGGGTTGGTCAATGAGCAGTTCTTC; d_gene: TRBD2; abundance: NA; j_gene: TRBJ2-1; v_gene: TRBV10-2
CDR3aa: CASSYRGNNSPLHF; CDR3nt: TGTGCCAGCAGTTATAGAGGGAATAATTCACCCCTCCACTTT; d_gene: NA; abundance: NA; j_gene: TRBJ1-6; v_gene: TRBV6-5
CDR3aa: CASSTSGNEQFF; CDR3nt: TGTGCCAGCAGTACAAGCGGAAATGAGCAGTTCTTC; d_gene: NA; abundance: NA; j_gene: TRBJ2-1; v_gene: TRBV12-3/TRBV12-4
CDR3aa: CASSLMGQSYYGYTF; CDR3nt: TGTGCCAGCAGTTTGATGGGACAGTCATACTATGGCTACACCTTC; d_gene: TRBD1; abundance: NA; j_gene: TRBJ1-2; v_gene: TRBV28
CDR3aa: CAWSGALRATGGYTF; CDR3nt: TGTGCCTGGAGTGGAGCCCTTCGGGCCACCGGCGGCTACACCTTC; d_gene: NA; abundance: NA; j_gene: TRBJ1-2; v_gene: TRBV30
CDR3aa: CASKVSLGSYNEQFF; CDR3nt: TGTGCCAGTAAGGTGTCTTTGGGCTCCTACAATGAGCAGTTCTTC; d_gene: NA; abundance: NA; j_gene: TRBJ2-1; v_gene: TRBV19